This is a list of T cell receptor beta chains from one sample in a study of blood T cells in healthy people across ages. MiXCR, applied by TCRdb to the 5' RACE reads, yields one record per CDR3 protein. The sample contains just under 550,000 distinct CDR3 sequences, less than 25% of which appear only once. These data were also filed under a second study, of T cells of mothers and their children.

The sequenced sample was blood. These receptors were taken from a boy between 10 and 17 years old in good health. Both conserved end residues are part of each CDR3. Each record gives: V gene, CDR3 protein.

>TRBV3-1
CASSQGRRLVSTNEKLFF
>TRBV10-3
CAISGGLYYEQYF
>TRBV4-3
CASSQVGYLETQYF
>TRBV4-1
CASSQPGGLGQHF
>TRBV29-1
CSVEVRGRETQYF
>TRBV28
CASGVGNEQFF
>TRBV6-2/TRBV6-3
CASSYPGLAGPYNEQFF
>TRBV6-1
CASSEGGRVMETNEKLFF
>TRBV7-9
CASSPWGPDRGNYNEQFF
>TRBV12-3/TRBV12-4
CASTHLPGSTDTQYF
>TRBV5-1
CASSAQGGGAGEQYF
>TRBV20-1
CSARDRIETQYF